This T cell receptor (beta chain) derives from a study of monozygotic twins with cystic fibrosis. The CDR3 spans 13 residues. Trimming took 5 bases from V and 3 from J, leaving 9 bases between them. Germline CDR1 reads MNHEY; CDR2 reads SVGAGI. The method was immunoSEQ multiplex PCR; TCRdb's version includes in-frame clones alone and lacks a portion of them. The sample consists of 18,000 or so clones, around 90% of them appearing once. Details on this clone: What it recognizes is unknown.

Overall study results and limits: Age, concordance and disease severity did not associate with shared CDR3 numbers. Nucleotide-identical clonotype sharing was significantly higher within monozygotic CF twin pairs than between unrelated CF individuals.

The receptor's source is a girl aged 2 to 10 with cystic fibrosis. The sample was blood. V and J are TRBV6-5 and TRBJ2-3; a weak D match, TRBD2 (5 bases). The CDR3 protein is CASSPRGTDTQYF. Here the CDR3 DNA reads TGTGCCAGCAGTCCTCGGGGTACAGATACGCAGTATTTT.